This TCR beta chain was captured in a study of T cells in Graves' hyperthyroidism and ophthalmopathy. The CDR3 is 15 amino acids. With 5 bases removed from V and 5 bases from J, the gap between germline ends came to 16 bases. The germline V gene encodes CDR1 SNHLY and CDR2 FYNNEI. Amplified TCR beta CDR3 regions came from RNA transcripts. The TCR CDR3 was amplified in a first-round RT-PCR using the HTBI primer set. A single record per CDR3 protein comes from TCRdb applying MiXCR to the multiplex PCR reads. The profile shows around 760,000 distinct CDR3 sequences, roughly a third of them singletons. Findings of the study overall: The majority of expanded thyroid clonotypes above 0.001 also appeared in blood.

To note about this clonotype: Its antigen is unidentified.

The chain combines TRBV2 with TRBJ1-5, with D possibly TRBD1 on 6 matching bases. The sequencing sample was made of blood. The source is a woman between 40 and 50 years old with Graves' hyperthyroidism. The CDR3, as DNA: TGTGCCAGCAGTTTTGTCGACAGGATAGATCAGCCCCAGCATTTT. Translated: CASSFVDRIDQPQHF.